This T cell receptor (beta chain) emerged from a study of T cells in Graves' hyperthyroidism and ophthalmopathy. Study details: Blood from the periphery was taken at initial diagnosis, before any treatment.

TCR beta CDR3 region amplification was performed from RNA transcripts. The HTBI primer set drove a first-round RT-PCR of the TCR CDR3. TCRdb reanalysed the multiplex PCR reads using MiXCR and keeps one entry per CDR3 protein. This table holds approximately 220,000 distinct CDR3 sequences, around 18% found once. This clonotype came up many times. The antigen is not known. The study, taken as a whole, reports: Ophthalmopathy stood apart from stable hyperthyroidism in a 13 V-J model.

This CDR3 is built from 14 residues. The ends lost 9 bases at V and 4 bases at J; junction bases unmatched: 8. Germline V gene data show CDR1 as SGHRS and CDR2 as YFSETQ. The TCR sequence derives from a middle-aged man with Graves' hyperthyroidism. The J gene is TRBJ2-3, the V gene TRBV5-1, with 10 nucleotides matching TRBD1. The sequenced sample consisted of blood. CDR3 sequence reads: CATQKTGGSDTQYF. The CDR3 coding sequence is TGCGCCACCCAAAAGACAGGGGGCTCAGATACGCAGTATTTT.